This T cell receptor (beta chain) comes out of a study of Ad26.COV2.S vaccination and SARS-CoV-2 variants. Study summary: Vaccine-arm donor from the placebo-controlled COV1001 Ad26.COV2.S trial.

Findings and caveats of the study: Reported findings describe substantial breadth in spike-specific CD8+ and CD4+ T cell responses following vaccination.

Per germline, CDR1 MNHNY and CDR2 SVGAGI (reference sequence). With 6 bases removed from V and 6 bases from J, the gap between germline ends came to 12 bases. This CDR3 region has 12 residues. A remark on this clone: Its antigen is unknown.

This table comes from immunoSEQ multiplex PCR, and its TCRdb copy is limited to in-frame clones, with some not included. The table includes 250,000 or so clones, 87% detected once. Sample treatment: 15 to 20 received Ad26.COV2.S at low or high dose, single or two shots; 5 received placebo; per-sample allocation not given. The study sampled participants on day 63 after the first vaccine or placebo injection. An Ad26 vector carrying the Wuhan-strain SARS-CoV-2 spike served as the vaccine. The sequencing used peripheral blood, collected in a trial of Ad26.COV2.S vaccine versus placebo. The clonotype comes from a person between 18 and 59 years old who received the Ad26.COV2.S COVID-19 vaccine or a placebo. The chain links TRBV6-6 to TRBJ2-7; D perhaps matches TRBD1 (6 bases). CDR3 in amino acids: CASRITGFEQYF. The CDR3 DNA follows: TGTGCCAGCAGGATAACAGGGTTCGAGCAGTACTTC.